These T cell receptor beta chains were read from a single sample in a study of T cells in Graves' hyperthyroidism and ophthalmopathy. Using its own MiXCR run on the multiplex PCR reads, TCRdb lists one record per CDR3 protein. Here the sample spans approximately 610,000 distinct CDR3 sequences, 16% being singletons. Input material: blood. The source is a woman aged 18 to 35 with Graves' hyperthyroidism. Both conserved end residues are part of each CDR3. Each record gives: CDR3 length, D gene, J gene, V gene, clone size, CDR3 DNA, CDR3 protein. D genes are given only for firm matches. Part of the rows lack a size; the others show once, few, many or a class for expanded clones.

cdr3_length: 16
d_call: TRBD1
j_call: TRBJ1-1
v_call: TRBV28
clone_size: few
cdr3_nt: TGTGCCAGCAGTCCACCGGACAGGGGGGCTGACACTGAAGCTTTCTTT
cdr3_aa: CASSPPDRGADTEAFF

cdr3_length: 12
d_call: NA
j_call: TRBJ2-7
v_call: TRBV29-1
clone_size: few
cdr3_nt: TGCAGCGTTGAGCAGGGCCCCTACGAGCAGTACTTC
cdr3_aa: CSVEQGPYEQYF

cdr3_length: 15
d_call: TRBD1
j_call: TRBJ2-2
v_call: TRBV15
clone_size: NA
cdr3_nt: TGTGCCACCAGCCCCCCAGGGGGCGCGACCGGGGAGCTGTTTTTT
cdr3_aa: CATSPPGGATGELFF

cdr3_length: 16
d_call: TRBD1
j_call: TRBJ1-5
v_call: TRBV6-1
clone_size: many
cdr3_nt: TGTGCCAGCAGTACTCGGACAGGTTCGTACAATCAGCCCCAGCATTTT
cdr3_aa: CASSTRTGSYNQPQHF

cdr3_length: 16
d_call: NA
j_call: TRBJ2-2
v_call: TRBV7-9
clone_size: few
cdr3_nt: TGTGCCAGCAGCTTTACAACAGGGAACAAGGCCGGGGAGCTGTTTTTT
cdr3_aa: CASSFTTGNKAGELFF

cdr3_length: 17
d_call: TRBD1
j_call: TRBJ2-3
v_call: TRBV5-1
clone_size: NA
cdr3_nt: TGCGCCAGCAGCTTTGGACAGGGGTCTTCCCTCGCAGATACGCAGTATTTT
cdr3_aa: CASSFGQGSSLADTQYF

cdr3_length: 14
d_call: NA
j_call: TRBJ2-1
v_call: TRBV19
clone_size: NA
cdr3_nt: TGTGCCAGTTCTTGGACGTTACGGTACAATGAGCAGTTCTTC
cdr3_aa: CASSWTLRYNEQFF

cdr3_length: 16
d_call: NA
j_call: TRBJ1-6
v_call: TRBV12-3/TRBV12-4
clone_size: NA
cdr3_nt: TGTGCCAGCAGTTTAGTTTTGAGGCCCTATAATTCACCCCTCCACTTT
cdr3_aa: CASSLVLRPYNSPLHF

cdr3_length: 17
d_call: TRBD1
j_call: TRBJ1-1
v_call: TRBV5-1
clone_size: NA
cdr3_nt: TGCGCCAGCAGCGTGACGGACAGGCGATACATGAACACTGAAGCTTTCTTT
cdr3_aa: CASSVTDRRYMNTEAFF

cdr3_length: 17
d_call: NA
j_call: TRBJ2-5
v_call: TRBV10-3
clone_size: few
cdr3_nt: TGTGCCACAACGCCTGGGGGACGGATCCCTTCCAAAGAGACCCAGTACTTC
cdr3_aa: CATTPGGRIPSKETQYF

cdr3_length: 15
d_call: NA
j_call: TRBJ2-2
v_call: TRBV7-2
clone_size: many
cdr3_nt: TGTGCCAGCAGCTTAGCGGGAGAGTACACCGGGGAGCTGTTTTTT
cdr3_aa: CASSLAGEYTGELFF

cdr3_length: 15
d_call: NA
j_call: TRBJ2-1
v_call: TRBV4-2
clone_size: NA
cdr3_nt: TGTGCCAGCAGCCAAGTAACGGAATCCTACAATGAGCAGTTCTTC
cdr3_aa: CASSQVTESYNEQFF

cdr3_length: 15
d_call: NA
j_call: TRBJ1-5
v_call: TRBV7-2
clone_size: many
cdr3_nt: TGTGCCAGCAGCTTACAGGGCAGCTTCAATCAGCCCCAGCATTTT
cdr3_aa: CASSLQGSFNQPQHF

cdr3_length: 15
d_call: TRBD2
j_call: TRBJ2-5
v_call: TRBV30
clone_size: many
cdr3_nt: TGTGCCTGGAGTGCATCGATAGCGGGATGGGAGACCCAGTACTTC
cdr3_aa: CAWSASIAGWETQYF

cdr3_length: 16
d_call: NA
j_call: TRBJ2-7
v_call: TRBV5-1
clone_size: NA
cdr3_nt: TGCGCCAGCAGCTTGACCGGGGCGAAACTGACCTACGAGCAGTACTTC
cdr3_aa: CASSLTGAKLTYEQYF

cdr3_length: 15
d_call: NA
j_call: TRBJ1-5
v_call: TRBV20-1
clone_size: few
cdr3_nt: TGCAGTGCTAGAGATCGGGGGGGTCGGGATCAGCCCCAGCATTTT
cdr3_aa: CSARDRGGRDQPQHF

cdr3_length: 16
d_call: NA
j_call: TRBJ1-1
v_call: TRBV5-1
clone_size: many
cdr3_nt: TGCGCCAGCAGCTTGGGACAGCTTTATATGAACACTGAAGCTTTCTTT
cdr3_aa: CASSLGQLYMNTEAFF

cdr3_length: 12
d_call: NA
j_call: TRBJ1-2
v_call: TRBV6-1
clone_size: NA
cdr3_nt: TGTGCCACCCGCTATATTAACTATGGCTACACCTTC
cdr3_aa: CATRYINYGYTF

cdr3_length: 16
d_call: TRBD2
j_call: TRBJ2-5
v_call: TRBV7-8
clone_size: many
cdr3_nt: TGTGCCAGCAGCTTAGAATGGCGGGGGGGAAAAGAGACCCAGTACTTC
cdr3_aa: CASSLEWRGGKETQYF

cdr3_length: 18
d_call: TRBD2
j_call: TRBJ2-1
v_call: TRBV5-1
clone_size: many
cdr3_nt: TGCGCCAGCAGCTTGACTAGCGGGGGGGCATATGGTGGTGGTGAGCAGTTCTTC
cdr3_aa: CASSLTSGGAYGGGEQFF